This entry lists 5 T cell receptor beta chains sequenced from one sample in a study of molecular identifiers for immune sequencing clone quantification. TCRdb fed the PCR reads into MiXCR, producing one record per CDR3 protein. The sample records approximately 680,000 distinct CDR3 sequences, 25% being singletons. Sample: naive CD8+ T cells from blood, with Jurkat cell RNA spiked in. Stated subset: FACS-sorted CD8+CD4-CCR7+CD45RA+ naive T cells. The receptors originated from a human donor in good health. Some libraries in this study had Jurkat cell RNA spiked in.

The rearrangement links TRBV12-3 or TRBV12-4 to TRBJ2-3; tentative D call: TRBD1 (6 bases). V was cut by 4 bases and J by 4 bases, with 15 bases left in between. This CDR3 comprises 15 residues. The CDR3 nucleotides read TGTGCCAGCAGTTCCTCACAGGGAGCGGCAGATACGCAGTATTTT. It translates to CASSSSQGAADTQYF.

The sample holds many counts of this clonotype. The chain carries TRBV7-9 and TRBJ2-3; D might be TRBD2 (5 bases). Trimming took 3 bases from V and 10 from J, leaving 14 bases between them. Germline CDR1 SEHNR, CDR2 FQNEAQ (reference sequence). The CDR3 has 13 residues. The CDR3 reads CASSFGDLPSQYF. For the CDR3, the DNA is TGTGCCAGCAGCTTCGGGGATCTCCCCTCGCAGTATTTT.

As concerns this clonotype: A clone one base away is much larger, so this may be a read error. This chain uses TRBV4-3 with TRBJ1-5; tentatively, D is TRBD1 (5 bases). Germline V lookup: CDR1 LGHNA, CDR2 YSLEER. The CDR3 loop spans 15 amino acids. Trimming removed 3 bases from V and 2 bases from J, with 11 bases in between. The CDR3 spells CASSHVGHGNQPQHF. In DNA, the CDR3 is TGCGCCAGCAGCCATGTCGGACATGGCAATCAGCCCCAGCATTTT.

This clonotype was counted at least ten times. The CDR3: CASFQGSAQHF. As DNA, the CDR3 is TGTGCCAGTTTCCAGGGATCGGCCCAGCATTTT. The V and J genes are TRBV19 and TRBJ1-5; D might be TRBD1 (5 bases). V gave up 8 bases and J gave up 11 bases, with 13 bases separating them. Looked up from germline, CDR1 is LNHDA and CDR2 is SQIVND (reference sequence). The CDR3 has 11 amino acids.

This clonotype was seen ten or more times. The V call is TRBV29-1, the J call TRBJ2-2; 8 bases agree with TRBD1. J lost 1 base, V lost 4 bases, and 2 bases had no gene match. The CDR3 has 14 residues. The germline V gene has CDR1 SQVTM and CDR2 ANQGSEA. The CDR3 nucleotides read TGCAGCGTTGTGGGGACAGGGAACACCGGGGAGCTGTTTTTT. Protein product: CSVVGTGNTGELFF.